Each of the 18 T cell receptor beta chains below was sequenced from the same sample in a study of CD8 T cells in ankylosing spondylitis. Study results and limitations: Among TCR beta sequences, a motif of eight or nine highly homologous variants appeared characteristic of ankylosing spondylitis blood.

TCRdb used MiXCR to reprocess the 5' RACE reads, holding one entry per CDR3 protein. The sample shows more than 400,000 distinct CDR3 sequences, 5.3% of them seen only once. Antigens for these TCRs are unknown. Sequenced input: blood, either unsorted or a sorted T cell fraction (not recorded which). All receptors come from a male donor with ankylosing spondylitis.

This clonotype was recorded many times. This chain joins TRBV7-9 and TRBJ1-2; D is possibly TRBD1 (6 bases). V lost 1 base and J lost 7, with 10 bases in between. The CDR3 sequence is 13 residues long. Looked up from germline, CDR1 is SEHNR and CDR2 is FQNEAQ (reference sequence). CDR3 protein: CASSLDLGGGYTF. For the CDR3, the DNA is TGTGCCAGCAGCTTAGACCTAGGGGGTGGCTACACCTTC.

This clonotype appeared many times. The rearrangement joins TRBV6-2 or TRBV6-3 to TRBJ1-6; no clear D. Looked up from germline, CDR1 is MNHEY and CDR2 is SVGEGT. V was pared by 6 bases and J by 9 bases, with 12 bases between. This CDR3 region has 13 residues. This CDR3 is CASSGREASPLHF. CDR3 DNA: TGTGCCAGCAGCGGGAGAGAAGCTTCACCCCTCCACTTT.

This clonotype was observed at least ten times. This rearrangement joins TRBV10-3 to TRBJ2-5; D perhaps matches TRBD2 (5 bases). V lost 8 bases to trimming and J lost 6 bases, with 10 bases between them. The germline V gene has CDR1 ENHRY and CDR2 SYGVKD. This CDR3 region has 11 residues. CDR3 residues: CAIGGGKTQYF. The CDR3 nucleotides are TGTGCCATCGGAGGAGGAAAGACCCAGTACTTC.

The sample holds many counts of this clonotype. This rearrangement joins TRBV27 to TRBJ2-3; either TRBD1 or TRBD2 may fit D (5 bases each). Germline lookup yields CDR1 MNHEY and CDR2 SMNVEV (reference sequence). V was cut by 6 bases and J by 9 bases, with 13 bases left in between. The CDR3 length is 12 residues. The CDR3 coding sequence is TGTGCCAGCAGCCAAACTAGGGGCACGCAGTATTTT. Translating gives CASSQTRGTQYF.

This clonotype was seen repeatedly, ten times or more. CDR3 amino acids: CASSYGGPGVGGELFF. The CDR3 region has the DNA TGTGCCAGCAGTTACGGGGGGCCGGGTGTAGGCGGGGAGCTGTTTTTT. The chain joins TRBV6-5 to TRBJ2-2; D might be TRBD1 or TRBD2, each matching 6 bases. This CDR3 comprises 16 residues. The germline CDR1 and CDR2 sequences are MNHEY and SVGAGI. V was cut by 2 bases and J by 7 bases, with 17 bases left in between.

This clonotype appeared many times. This chain links TRBV20-1 with TRBJ2-3; 7 bases fit TRBD2. The germline gives CDR1 DFQATT, CDR2 SNEGSKA (reference sequence). With 0 bases clipped from V and 0 bases from J, the junction kept 9 bases outside the gene matches. The CDR3 is 17 amino acids. CDR3 in amino acids: CSARDGGRDPSTDTQYF. As DNA, the CDR3 is TGCAGTGCTAGAGATGGTGGGAGGGACCCTAGCACAGATACGCAGTATTTT.

This clonotype was recorded many times. V is TRBV20-1 and J is TRBJ1-2, with 7 positions matching TRBD1. The CDR3 spans 11 residues. V shed 5 bases and J 7 bases; nucleotides not matched to a gene: 4. Germline V gene data show CDR1 as DFQATT and CDR2 as SNEGSKA (reference sequence). This CDR3 is CSAADRAGYTF. CDR3 nucleotide sequence: TGCAGTGCTGCCGACAGGGCTGGCTACACCTTC.

This clonotype has a count of ten or more. No DNA is shown, since the ends of the CDR3 on it are uncertain; the CDR3 is the one TCRdb lists. V usage is TRBV7-2 and J usage is TRBJ1-3; the table's D call, TRBD1, was not checked against the DNA. Looked up from germline, CDR1 is SGHTA and CDR2 is FQGNSA. The CDR3 length is 13 residues, termini included. CDR3 protein: CASSLDFGTGSGF.

This clonotype was counted ten times or more. The CDR3 DNA reads TGCAGTGCCAAAGGGCTGAGATCACCCCTCCACTTT. It codes for CSAKGLRSPLHF. The V call is TRBV20-1, the J call TRBJ1-6; D is uncertain. Trimming left V 6 bases short and J 10 bases short, with 13 bases between. The CDR3 spans 12 residues. CDR1 DFQATT and CDR2 SNEGSKA come from the germline V gene (reference sequence).

This clonotype was picked up many times. CDR3 region: CASRGFPTYEQYF. DNA of the CDR3: TGTGCCAGCAGGGGATTTCCGACTTACGAGCAGTACTTC. The chain uses TRBV6-2 or TRBV6-3 and TRBJ2-7; D remains unclear. V was trimmed by 6 bases and J by 4 bases, leaving 13 bases between them. This CDR3 has 13 residues. The germline CDR1 and CDR2 sequences are MNHEY and SVGEGT.

This clonotype was recorded many times. This chain joins TRBV10-3 and TRBJ2-5, with 8 bases fitting TRBD1. The CDR3 is 14 amino acids. CDR1 is ENHRY, CDR2 SYGVKD, per germline. Losses at the gene ends were 6 bases for V and 2 bases for J; bases not matched to a gene: 5. Written as DNA, the CDR3 is TGTGCCATCAGCGGACAGGGAAGACAAGAGACCCAGTACTTC. It encodes CAISGQGRQETQYF.

This clonotype has ten or more counts. The chain combines TRBV5-5 with TRBJ2-5; D remains unclear. V was trimmed by 0 bases and J by 5 bases, leaving 11 bases between them. The CDR3 is made up of 14 amino acids. CDR1 SGHKS and CDR2 YYEKEE come from the germline V gene (reference sequence). CDR3 residues: CASSLGLFGETQYF. Here the CDR3 DNA reads TGTGCCAGCAGCTTGGGACTGTTCGGGGAGACCCAGTACTTC. Supplemented by reference TRBV5-5 and TRBJ2-5, the full variable domain reads DAGVTQSPTHLIKTRGQQVTLRCSPISGHKSVSWYQQVLGQGPQFIFQYYEKEERGRGNFPDRFSARQFPNYSSELNVNALLLGDSALYLCASSLGLFGETQYFGPGTRLLVL.

This clonotype was counted a few times. The chain employs TRBV30 and TRBJ1-3; D unclear. CDR3 length: 15 residues. Germline values: CDR1 GTSNPN, CDR2 SVGIG (reference sequence). Trimming cost V 1 base and J 0 bases, with 10 bases left between them. CDR3 nucleotide sequence: TGTGCCTGGAGTGGGGCCCTGAGCTCTGGAAACACCATATATTTT. Translated, it gives CAWSGALSSGNTIYF.

This clonotype was picked up many times. V usage is TRBV29-1 and J usage is TRBJ1-5; D not certain. Germline lookup yields CDR1 SQVTM and CDR2 ANQGSEA. V was shortened by 6 bases and J by 3 bases, with 9 bases between the two germline ends. The CDR3 is 12 residues long. Written as DNA, the CDR3 is TGCAGCGTGGCTAACTACAATCAGCCCCAGCATTTT. Translation: CSVANYNQPQHF.

This clonotype has at least ten counts. This may be a read error: a much more frequent sequence differs by one nucleotide. The chain uses TRBV11-2 and TRBJ2-7, with unresolved D. The V and J ends lost 3 bases and 3 bases respectively, with 3 bases between them. CDR1 and CDR2 (germline): SGHAT, FQNNGV. The CDR3 spans 11 residues. CDR3 DNA sequence: TGTGCCAGCAGCTTCAACTACGAGCAGTACTTC. Translation: CASSFNYEQYF.

Ten or more counts support this clonotype. The V and J genes are TRBV20-1 and TRBJ1-6, with D hard to call. The CDR3 covers 16 residues. V shed 0 bases and J shed 1 base, with 10 bases lying between them. CDR1 DFQATT and CDR2 SNEGSKA come from the germline V gene (reference sequence). Here the CDR3 reads CSARDGRRSYNSPLHF. For the CDR3, the DNA is TGCAGTGCTAGAGATGGGAGGAGGTCCTATAATTCACCCCTCCACTTT.

This clonotype was seen at least ten times. This sequence joins TRBV5-1 and TRBJ2-7, with D maybe TRBD1 (6 bases). The germline CDR1 and CDR2 sequences are SGHRS and YFSETQ. V was cut by 3 bases and J by 6 bases, with 13 bases left in between. The CDR3 spans 13 residues. The CDR3: CASSYRDSIEQYF. CDR3 DNA sequence: TGCGCCAGCAGCTACAGGGATTCCATCGAGCAGTACTTC.

This clonotype was seen repeatedly, ten times or more. The chain recombines TRBV5-1 with TRBJ2-5, with D uncertain. V was cut by 2 bases and J by 3 bases, with 5 bases left in between. CDR1 and CDR2 from the germline V gene are SGHRS and YFSETQ. This CDR3 has 12 amino acids. CDR3 in amino acids: CASSLPEETQYF. The DNA for the CDR3 is TGCGCCAGCAGCTTACCAGAAGAGACCCAGTACTTC.